This T cell receptor beta chain came from a study of cytomegalovirus exposure and HLA in healthy donors. Study results and caveats: Per published reports, the classifier diagnosed cytomegalovirus status with high specificity and sensitivity. An analysis that was carried out later associated 15,000 to 20,000 TCR beta sequences with HLA alleles at 0.05 false discovery rate.

Vbeta (60) and Jbeta (13) primers were used in the PCR. Sequencing was performed with immunoSEQ multiplex PCR; in TCRdb, only in-frame clones are kept and a portion is missing. The sample shows roughly 240,000 clones, roughly 85% of them seen only once. J was trimmed by 4 bases and V by 7 bases; bases with no gene match: 10. Germline CDR1 is SGHRS and CDR2 is YFSETQ. This CDR3 has 15 amino acids. Worth noting for this clone: Its antigen is unknown.

The TCR was taken from a girl aged 2 to 10 in good health and CMV-seronegative. The chain combines TRBV5-1 with TRBJ1-4; 7 bases fit TRBD1. The sample comprised PBMCs. The CDR3 DNA is TGCGCCAGCCGCCTGGGGACAGTCCTTAATGAAAAACTGTTTTTT. Protein product: CASRLGTVLNEKLFF.